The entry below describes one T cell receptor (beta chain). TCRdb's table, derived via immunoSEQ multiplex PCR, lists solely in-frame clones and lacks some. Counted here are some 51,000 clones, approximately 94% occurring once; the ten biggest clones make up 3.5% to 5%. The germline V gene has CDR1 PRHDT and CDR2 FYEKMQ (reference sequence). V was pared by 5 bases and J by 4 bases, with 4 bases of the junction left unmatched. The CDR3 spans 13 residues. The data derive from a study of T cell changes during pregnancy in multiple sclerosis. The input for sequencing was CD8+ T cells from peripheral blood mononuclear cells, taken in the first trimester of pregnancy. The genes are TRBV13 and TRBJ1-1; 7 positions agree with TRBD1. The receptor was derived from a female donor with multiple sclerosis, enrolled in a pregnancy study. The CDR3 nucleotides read TGTGCCAGCAGCCCCAGGGGGTTCACTGAAGCTTTCTTT. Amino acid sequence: CASSPRGFTEAFF.